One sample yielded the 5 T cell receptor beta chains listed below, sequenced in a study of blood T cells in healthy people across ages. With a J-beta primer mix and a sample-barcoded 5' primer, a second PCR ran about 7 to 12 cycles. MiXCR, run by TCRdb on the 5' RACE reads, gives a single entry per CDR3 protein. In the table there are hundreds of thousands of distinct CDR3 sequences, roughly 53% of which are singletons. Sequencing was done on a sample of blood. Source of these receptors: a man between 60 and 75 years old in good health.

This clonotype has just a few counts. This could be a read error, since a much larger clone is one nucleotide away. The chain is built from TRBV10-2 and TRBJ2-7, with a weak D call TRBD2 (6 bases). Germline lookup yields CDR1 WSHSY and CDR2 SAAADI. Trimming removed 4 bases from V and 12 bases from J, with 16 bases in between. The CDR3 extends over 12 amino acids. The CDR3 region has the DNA TGCGCCAGCAGTGGTGGAGGGCCGAATCGGTACTTC. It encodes CASSGGGPNRYF.

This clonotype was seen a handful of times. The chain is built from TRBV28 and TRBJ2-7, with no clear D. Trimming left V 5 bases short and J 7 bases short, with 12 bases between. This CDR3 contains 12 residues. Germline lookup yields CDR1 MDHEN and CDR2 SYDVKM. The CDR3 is CASSGDKGEQYF. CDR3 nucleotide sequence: TGTGCCAGCAGTGGGGATAAGGGAGAGCAGTACTTC. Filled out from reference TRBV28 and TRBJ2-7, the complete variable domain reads DVKVTQSSRYLVKRTGEKVFLECVQDMDHENMFWYRQDPGLGLRLIYFSYDVKMKEKGDIPEGYSVSREKKERFSLILESASTNQTSMYLCASSGDKGEQYFGPGTRLTVT.

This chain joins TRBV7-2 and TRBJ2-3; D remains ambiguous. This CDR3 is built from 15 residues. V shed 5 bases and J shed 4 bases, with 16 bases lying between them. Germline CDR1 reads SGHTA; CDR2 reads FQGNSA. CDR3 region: CASSLGPLTPDTQYF. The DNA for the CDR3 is TGTGCCAGCAGCCTAGGGCCCCTAACCCCAGATACGCAGTATTTT.

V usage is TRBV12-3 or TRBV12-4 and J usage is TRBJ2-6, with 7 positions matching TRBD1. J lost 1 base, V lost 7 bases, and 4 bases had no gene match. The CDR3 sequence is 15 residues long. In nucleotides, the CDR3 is TGTGCCAGCACCCCGGGACAGTCTGGGGCCAACGTCCTGACTTTC. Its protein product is CASTPGQSGANVLTF.

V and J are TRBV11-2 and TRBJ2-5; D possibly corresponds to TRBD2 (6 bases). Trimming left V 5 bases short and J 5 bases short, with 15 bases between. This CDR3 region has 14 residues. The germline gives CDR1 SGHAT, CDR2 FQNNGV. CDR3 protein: CASSGPLAVETQYF. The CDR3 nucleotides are TGTGCCAGCAGCGGCCCACTAGCTGTGGAGACCCAGTACTTC. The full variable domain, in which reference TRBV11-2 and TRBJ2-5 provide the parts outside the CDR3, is EAGVAQSPRYKIIEKRQSVAFWCNPISGHATLYWYQQILGQGPKLLIQFQNNGVVDDSQLPKDRFSAERLKGVDSTLKIQPAKLEDSAVYLCASSGPLAVETQYFGPGTRLLVL.